This T cell receptor (beta chain) stems from a study of blood T cell repertoires in COVID-19. Sequencing used immunoSEQ multiplex PCR; TCRdb keeps in-frame clones, though not all of them. The sample shows about 75,000 clones, roughly 90% of them seen only once. The V gene's germline CDR1 is SGHRS and CDR2 YFSETQ. The CDR3 loop spans 16 amino acids. The V segment lost 0 bases and the J segment 3 bases; nucleotides outside the gene matches: 5. V usage is TRBV5-1 and J usage is TRBJ2-2; 7 nucleotides match TRBD2. The sample was peripheral blood. The receptor comes from a human donor in a cohort sampled during active COVID-19. CDR3 protein: CASSLAFTSDTGELFF. The CDR3, as DNA: TGCGCCAGCAGCTTGGCCTTTACTAGCGACACCGGGGAGCTGTTTTTT.